The next 27 T cell receptor beta chains were all read from a single sample in a study of OX40 agonist ivuxolimab in advanced cancers. Measured with immunoSEQ multiplex PCR; TCRdb has only the in-frame clones, and not every one. The table lists 15,000 to 20,000 clones, 80% to 90% of them singletons. The sequencing here drew on CD4+ or CD8+ T cells sorted from blood, taken in a trial of the OX40 agonist ivuxolimab. The source of these receptors is an adult with an advanced solid tumor such as melanoma, head and neck, liver or kidney cancer.

The chain carries TRBV7-7 and TRBJ2-5, with D perhaps TRBD1 (5 bases). V lost 5 bases, J lost 5 bases, and 15 bases lay in between. CDR1 and CDR2 (germline): SSHAT, FNYEAQ (reference sequence). This CDR3 comprises 14 residues. The CDR3: CASSPRQFLETQYF. CDR3 nucleotides: TGTGCCAGCAGCCCGAGACAGTTTCTGGAGACCCAGTACTTC. Drawing the rest from reference TRBV7-7 and TRBJ2-5, the complete variable domain is GAGVSQSPRYKVTKRGQDVTLRCDPISSHATLYWYQQALGQGPEFLTYFNYEAQPDKSGLPSDRFSAERPEGSISTLTIQRTEQRDSAMYRCASSPRQFLETQYFGPGTRLLVL.

The chain links TRBV4-3 to TRBJ2-3; tentatively, D is TRBD1 (5 bases). V was cut by 3 bases and J by 5 bases, with 9 bases left in between. Germline-derived CDR1 and CDR2 are LGHNA and YSLEER. This CDR3 contains 13 residues. This CDR3 is CASSHLGQDTQYF. CDR3 coding DNA: TGCGCCAGCAGCCACCTCGGACAAGATACGCAGTATTTT.

This clone showed up just once. The chain uses TRBV4-1 and TRBJ2-2; D is unresolved. Germline V gene data show CDR1 as MGHRA and CDR2 as YSYEKL. The CDR3 totals 13 residues. Trimming removed 0 bases from V and 6 bases from J, with 5 bases in between. In DNA form, the CDR3 reads TGCGCCAGCAGCCAAGACTTCCCCGGGGAGCTGTTTTTT. Protein product: CASSQDFPGELFF.

The rearrangement uses TRBV10-1 and TRBJ1-2, with D perhaps TRBD1 (5 bases). V lost 0 bases and J 5 bases, leaving 10 bases between the germline ends. There are 14 residues in the CDR3. The germline V gene has CDR1 WNHNN and CDR2 SYGVQD (reference sequence). As DNA, the CDR3 is TGCGCCAGCAGTGAGTCCACAGGTGGATATGGCTACACCTTC. This gives the protein CASSESTGGYGYTF.

The rearrangement links TRBV13 to TRBJ2-7, with 8 bases matching TRBD2. This CDR3 spans 13 amino acids. CDR1 and CDR2 from the germline V gene are PRHDT and FYEKMQ (reference sequence). V lost 5 bases and J lost 6; bases outside the gene matches: 6. DNA for the CDR3: TGTGCCAGCAGCCCCGGGACTAGGGGCGAGCAGTACTTC. It translates to CASSPGTRGEQYF.

This clone was found a few times. The chain has TRBV16 and TRBJ2-6; D gene uncertain. This CDR3 has 13 amino acids. The V end was cut by 8 bases, the J end by 0 bases, with 5 bases between. CDR1 and CDR2 from the germline V gene are KGHSY and FQNENV. CDR3 loop: CASHHSGANVLTF. The CDR3 nucleotides are TGTGCCAGCCACCACTCTGGGGCCAACGTCCTGACTTTC.

Within the sample, this clone is medium-sized. The CDR3 nucleotides read TGTGCCAGCAGCCAGACAGGGGAGGCTGGTGGCTACACCTTC. The encoded protein is CASSQTGEAGGYTF. This chain links TRBV7-9 with TRBJ1-2, with 8 nucleotides matching TRBD1. Losses at the gene ends were 5 bases for V and 7 bases for J; bases not matched to a gene: 9. Germline V gives CDR1 SEHNR, CDR2 FQNEAQ (reference sequence). The CDR3 extends over 14 amino acids.

The J gene is TRBJ2-3, the V gene TRBV2; 10 positions agree with TRBD2. Germline assignment: CDR1 SNHLY and CDR2 FYNNEI. There are 16 residues in the CDR3. With V trimmed by 6 bases and J by 2 bases, 8 bases remained unmatched. The CDR3 sequence: CASRWTSGPNTDTQYF. The CDR3 DNA is TGTGCCAGCAGGTGGACTAGCGGACCAAACACAGATACGCAGTATTTT.

This clone was counted once. This sequence joins TRBV5-1 and TRBJ2-7; D perhaps matches TRBD2 (5 bases). Germline loops: CDR1 SGHRS, CDR2 YFSETQ. V was shortened by 4 bases and J by 7 bases, with 12 bases between the two germline ends. The CDR3 is 12 residues long. The CDR3 DNA is TGCGCCAGCAGCCCCCGCGAGGGAGAGCAGTACTTC. It yields the protein CASSPREGEQYF.

The CDR3 loop reads CASSLVRDTDTQYF. The CDR3 bases are TGTGCCAGCAGCTTGGTCAGGGACACAGATACGCAGTATTTT. The chain combines TRBV5-5 with TRBJ2-3, with D possibly matching TRBD1 (5 bases). CDR1 is SGHKS and CDR2 is YYEKEE in the germline V gene (reference sequence). The CDR3 loop spans 14 amino acids. Between the trimmed V and J ends, which lost 0 bases and 2 bases, there was a span of 7 bases.

CDR3 DNA: TGTGCCAGCAGCCATCCGGGACAGACGCAGTACTTC. It yields the protein CASSHPGQTQYF. The chain couples TRBV11-2 to TRBJ2-7; 7 bases are a match to TRBD1. Per germline, CDR1 SGHAT and CDR2 FQNNGV. With 5 bases clipped from V and 9 bases from J, the junction kept 7 bases outside the gene matches. The CDR3 extends over 12 amino acids.

The J gene is TRBJ1-1, the V gene TRBV6-6; D not resolved. V lost 3 bases and J lost 1, with 9 bases in between. This CDR3 is built from 14 residues. The germline CDR1 and CDR2 sequences are MNHNY and SVGAGI (reference sequence). CDR3 loop: CASSYGVRNTEAFF. The CDR3 bases are TGTGCCAGCAGTTATGGTGTGAGGAACACTGAAGCTTTCTTT.

This clone showed up just once. J is TRBJ2-3 and V is TRBV9; TRBD2 agrees at 11 bases. Germline values: CDR1 SGDLS, CDR2 YYNGEE. This CDR3 comprises 15 residues. V lost 6 bases to trimming and J lost 2 bases; unmatched junction nucleotides: 5. CDR3 region: CASTPSGGLTDTQYF. In DNA form, the CDR3 reads TGTGCCAGCACGCCTAGCGGGGGGCTCACAGATACGCAGTATTTT.

The chain uses TRBV2 and TRBJ1-5; D ambiguous. The CDR3 has 14 amino acids. Germline lookup yields CDR1 SNHLY and CDR2 FYNNEI. The chain's CDR3 is CASGIYRINQPQHF. The CDR3 DNA follows: TGTGCGAGCGGCATTTATAGGATCAATCAGCCCCAGCATTTT. The full variable domain, with the rest looked up from reference TRBV2 and TRBJ1-5, is EPEVTQTPSHQVTQMGQEVILRCVPISNHLYFYWYRQILGQKVEFLVSFYNNEISEKSEIFDDQFSVERPDGSNFTLKIRSTKLEDSAMYFCASGIYRINQPQHFGDGTRLSIL.

V is TRBV6-5 and J is TRBJ2-7, with TRBD1 as a possible D gene (6 bases). Germline V gives CDR1 MNHEY, CDR2 SVGAGI. The length of the CDR3 is 14 residues. V dropped 2 bases and J dropped 2 bases, with 10 bases sitting between them. DNA for the CDR3: TGTGCCAGCAGTTACGCTGGACAGACCTACGAGCAGTACTTC. It encodes CASSYAGQTYEQYF.

By sample fraction, this clone is medium-sized. The chain couples TRBV16 to TRBJ1-5; D is unclear. This CDR3 is 13 amino acids long. The V end lost 8 bases, the J end lost 3 bases, and 11 bases lay between the germline ends. Germline V gene lookup returns CDR1 KGHSY and CDR2 FQNENV. DNA for the CDR3: TGTGCCAGCGGTGACGGATCCAATCAGCCCCAGCATTTT. It yields the protein CASGDGSNQPQHF.

The rearrangement uses TRBV6-6 and TRBJ2-7; D might be TRBD1 (6 bases). The germline V gene has CDR1 MNHNY and CDR2 SVGAGI (reference sequence). The ends were cut back, 6 bases at V and 0 bases at J, with 12 bases in the middle. The CDR3 length is 14 residues. The CDR3 sequence: CASRTGSNSYEQYF. CDR3 sequence (DNA): TGTGCCAGCAGAACAGGGTCGAACTCCTACGAGCAGTACTTC.

The V call is TRBV14, the J call TRBJ2-1; D possibly corresponds to TRBD1 (5 bases). Trimming took 5 bases from V and 2 from J, leaving 13 bases between them. This CDR3 has 15 amino acids. Germline loops: CDR1 SGHDN, CDR2 FVKESK. Here the CDR3 reads CASSEGAGPYNEQFF. CDR3 nucleotides: TGTGCCAGCAGCGAAGGGGCCGGGCCCTACAATGAGCAGTTCTTC. Combining the CDR3 with reference TRBV14 and TRBJ2-1 gives the whole variable domain EAGVTQFPSHSVIEKGQTVTLRCDPISGHDNLYWYRRVMGKEIKFLLHFVKESKQDESGMPNNRFLAERTGGTYSTLKVQPAELEDSGVYFCASSEGAGPYNEQFFGPGTRLTVL.

In its sample, this clone was seen once. The chain uses TRBV30 and TRBJ2-3; 16 bases fit TRBD2. The J segment lost 4 bases and the V segment lost 2 bases, leaving 15 bases of the junction unmatched. The V gene's germline CDR1 is GTSNPN and CDR2 SVGIG (reference sequence). This CDR3 has 20 amino acids. CDR3 protein: CAWSTSTSGLAGGPSDTQYF. Here the CDR3 DNA reads TGTGCCTGGAGTACCTCCACTTCGGGACTAGCGGGAGGGCCTTCAGATACGCAGTATTTT. Using reference TRBV30 and TRBJ2-3 for the parts outside the CDR3, the full variable domain is SQTIHQWPATLVQPVGSPLSLECTVEGTSNPNLYWYRQAAGRGLQLLFYSVGIGQISSEVPQNLSASRPQDRQFILSSKKLLLSDSGFYLCAWSTSTSGLAGGPSDTQYFGPGTRLTVL.

This clone is medium-sized in the sample. The V and J genes are TRBV4-1 and TRBJ2-7; TRBD1 matches 8 bases. The V gene's germline CDR1 is MGHRA and CDR2 YSYEKL. Unmatched junction bases numbered 5, after V lost 10 bases and J lost 0 bases. The CDR3 is 13 amino acids. The CDR3 coding sequence is TGCGCCACCGCGACAGGGGACTCCTACGAGCAGTACTTC. It encodes CATATGDSYEQYF.

The V gene is TRBV5-8, the J gene TRBJ1-2; possibly TRBD1 for D (5 bases). V gave up 6 bases and J gave up 3 bases, with 18 bases separating them. The CDR3 sequence is 15 residues long. CDR1 and CDR2 from the germline V gene are SGHTS and YDEGEE. The CDR3 protein is CASTLSGRGDYGYTF. The CDR3 region has the DNA TGTGCCAGCACCCTTTCCGGCCGGGGGGACTATGGCTACACCTTC.

This clone was picked up a small number of times. The rearrangement uses TRBV7-9 and TRBJ2-1, with 13 bases that match TRBD2. Germline lookup yields CDR1 SEHNR and CDR2 FQNEAQ (reference sequence). The CDR3 has 15 amino acids. The V segment lost 6 bases and the J segment 7 bases; nucleotides outside the gene matches: 6. CDR3 bases: TGTGCCAGCAGTCGACTAGCGGGAGGCCATAATGAGCAGTTCTTC. Translating gives CASSRLAGGHNEQFF.

As for this clone: One junction end does not reproduce the germline sequence, and a read error may be involved. The chain carries TRBV27 and TRBJ1-5, with a weak D call TRBD1 (5 bases). This CDR3 has 16 residues. Germline V lookup: CDR1 MNHEY, CDR2 SMNVEV (reference sequence). The DNA for the CDR3 is TGTGCCAGCAGTTTTGGGTCAGGGCGCAGCAACCAGCCCCAGCATTTT. This encodes CASSFGSGRSNQPQHF.

This chain joins TRBV7-8 and TRBJ2-2, with TRBD2 matching 11 bases. V lost 5 bases, J lost 6 bases, and 8 bases stayed unmatched. Looked up from germline, CDR1 is SGHVS and CDR2 is FQNEAQ. The CDR3 covers 16 residues. The CDR3 bases are TGTGCCAGCAGCCTCCTGACTAGCGGGGTCGCCGGGGAGCTGTTTTTT. Translating gives CASSLLTSGVAGELFF.

The rearrangement uses TRBV7-9 and TRBJ2-5, with TRBD1 matching over 10 bases. The V segment lost 7 bases and the J segment 5 bases; nucleotides outside the gene matches: 7. The germline V gene has CDR1 SEHNR and CDR2 FQNEAQ (reference sequence). The CDR3 contains 14 residues. The CDR3 coding sequence is TGTGCCAGCATCGACAGGGGGCGCGTGGAGACCCAGTACTTC. Translation gives CASIDRGRVETQYF. The full variable domain, its missing parts supplied by reference TRBV7-9 and TRBJ2-5, is DTGVSQNPRHKITKRGQNVTFRCDPISEHNRLYWYRQTLGQGPEFLTYFQNEAQLEKSRLLSDRFSAERPKGSFSTLEIQRTEQGDSAMYLCASIDRGRVETQYFGPGTRLLVL.

V is TRBV13 and J is TRBJ2-5, with TRBD2 matching 8 bases. The germline V gene has CDR1 PRHDT and CDR2 FYEKMQ (reference sequence). The CDR3 has 15 residues. V dropped 4 bases and J dropped 4; count of bases not matched to a gene: 8. CDR3 loop: CASSSRGVDGETQYF. The DNA of the CDR3 is TGTGCCAGCAGCTCGCGGGGGGTTGATGGAGAGACCCAGTACTTC.

This clone showed up just once. The chain employs TRBV2 and TRBJ2-2; TRBD1 might be the D (6 bases). Per the germline V gene, CDR1 is SNHLY and CDR2 is FYNNEI. This CDR3 is built from 16 residues. V lost 7 bases, J lost 2 bases, and 17 bases lay in between. CDR3 nucleotides: TGTGCCAGCAAGGGTCTCGGACAGCCAAACACCGGGGAGCTGTTTTTT. It is translated as CASKGLGQPNTGELFF.